This T cell receptor (beta chain) originates from a study of blood T cell repertoires in COVID-19. Looking at the study overall: The samples span acute and convalescent COVID-19 from the United States, Italy and Spain. The cDNA or gDNA used as material had been derived from T cells, B-cell-depleted T cells, or PBMCs.

Sequenced by immunoSEQ multiplex PCR; TCRdb stores in-frame clones only, minus some. The sample has 200,000 to 250,000 clones, 80% seen once; the top ten hold 5.5%. What was sequenced was peripheral blood. This receptor was identified in a woman between 70 and 85 years old with acute or convalescent COVID-19.

In nucleotides, the CDR3 is TGTGCCAGCAGCTTGGGCAGGGACCAAGAGACCCAGTACTTC. Amino acids: CASSLGRDQETQYF. The J gene is TRBJ2-5, the V gene TRBV5-4; D is perhaps TRBD1 (5 bases). The CDR3 is made up of 14 amino acids. V gave up 0 bases and J gave up 0 bases, with 6 bases separating them. Germline CDR1 is SGHNT and CDR2 is YYREEE (reference sequence).